A selection of T cell receptor beta chains follows, all from one sample in a study of OX40 agonist ivuxolimab in advanced cancers. The table came from immunoSEQ multiplex PCR; TCRdb's copy has only in-frame clones and leaves some out. Of approximately 82,000 clones in the sample, around four fifths were seen once. The sequencing used CD4+ or CD8+ T cells sorted from blood, collected in a trial of the OX40 agonist ivuxolimab. All receptors come from an adult with an advanced solid tumor such as melanoma, head and neck, liver or kidney cancer. Each CDR3 is given with its conserved first and last residue. Each record gives: CDR3 DNA, CDR3 protein, clone size, D gene, V gene, J gene. D genes are given only for firm matches. Some rows have no size entry. The others give once, few or many, or a class for an expanded clone.

TGTGCCAGCAGCTTGGTAAGGGGGGGACTAGCCAAAAACATTCAGTACTTC	CASSLVRGGLAKNIQYF	NA	NA	TRBV5-6	TRBJ2-4
TGTGCCAGTAGTATACCTGGGACAGCCTATGGCTACACCTTC	CASSIPGTAYGYTF	many	TRBD1	TRBV19	TRBJ1-2
TGTGCCAGCAGCTTCAGGGAAGGGGGCTCCTATAATTCACCCCTCCACTTT	CASSFREGGSYNSPLHF	NA	NA	TRBV5-4	TRBJ1-6
TGCGCCAGCAGCCAAAGGGACAGGAGAACCGGGGAGCTGTTTTTT	CASSQRDRRTGELFF	NA	TRBD1	TRBV4-3	TRBJ2-2
TGTGCCAGCAGCTTGATCCCGGGACAGGGGTACGAGCAGTACTTC	CASSLIPGQGYEQYF	once	TRBD1	TRBV5-5	TRBJ2-7
TGTGCCAGCTCCCCGGAGAGTTATAGCAATCAGCCCCAGCATTTT	CASSPESYSNQPQHF	NA	NA	TRBV18	TRBJ1-5
TGTGCCAGCAGCTTAGAACAGGGGCCCTACAATGAGCAGTTCTTC	CASSLEQGPYNEQFF	NA	TRBD1	TRBV7-2	TRBJ2-1
TGTGCCAGCAGCTTACGACAGGGCACGCTGAACACTGAAGCTTTCTTT	CASSLRQGTLNTEAFF	NA	TRBD1	TRBV11-2	TRBJ1-1
TGTGCCAGCAGCTTGTCCCAGGCCGAGACCCAGTACTTC	CASSLSQAETQYF	once	NA	TRBV5-6	TRBJ2-5
TGTGCCAGCAGCTTAGGGACTAGCGGGGGATTCGGCAATGAGCAGTTCTTC	CASSLGTSGGFGNEQFF	NA	TRBD2	TRBV7-2	TRBJ2-1
TGTGCCAGCAGTCAGCAGGAAGGGGGCACTGAAGCTTTCTTT	CASSQQEGGTEAFF	few	NA	TRBV2	TRBJ1-1
TGTGCCAGCAGCAGTTCTACAGGGAGGAATGAGCAGTTCTTC	CASSSSTGRNEQFF	NA	NA	TRBV7-2	TRBJ2-1
TGTGCCAGCAGTCCAGACTCGGGACGCTCCTACGAGCAGTACTTC	CASSPDSGRSYEQYF	NA	NA	TRBV6-4	TRBJ2-7
TGCGCCAGCAGCTTGGAACCAAGGATACAAGAGACCCAGTACTTC	CASSLEPRIQETQYF	NA	NA	TRBV5-1	TRBJ2-5
TGTGCCAGTAGTACCAAAGCTAGCACAGATACGCAGTATTTT	CASSTKASTDTQYF	NA	NA	TRBV19	TRBJ2-3
TGTGCCTGGACCTCCGGCAGGGGCAATCAGCCCCAGCATTTT	CAWTSGRGNQPQHF	NA	NA	TRBV30	TRBJ1-5
TGTGCCAGCAGTTACTGGGACCAGGGGGGCTACACCTTC	CASSYWDQGGYTF	NA	NA	TRBV6-5	TRBJ1-2
TGCGCCAGCAGCTTGGCCCCGACAGTCATGAACACTGAAGCTTTCTTT	CASSLAPTVMNTEAFF	few	NA	TRBV5-1	TRBJ1-1